The entry that follows covers one T cell receptor (beta chain) sequence. The data were obtained in a study of blood T cell repertoires in COVID-19. Study context: The cDNA or gDNA used as material had been derived from T cells, B-cell-depleted T cells, or PBMCs.

Per the authors' pipeline: Reference gene primer amplification gave nucleated cell count estimates. The method was immunoSEQ multiplex PCR; TCRdb's version includes in-frame clones alone and lacks a portion of them. V, J and clone size are those of that table, while D and trimming were read from the DNA. There are 100,000 to 150,000 clones in the sample; roughly 86% occur only once, and approximately 5% lies in the top ten. The sequence derives from a human donor in a cohort sampled during active COVID-19. The source material was peripheral blood.

As DNA, the CDR3 is TGTGCCAGCAGTGACACCTTAGCGGGGCCCTCCTACGAGCAGTACTTC. It encodes CASSDTLAGPSYEQYF. The rearrangement joins TRBV6-1 to TRBJ2-7, with 8 bases that match TRBD2. There are 16 residues in the CDR3. Germline trimming cut 3 bases from V and 0 bases from J; bases unmatched to any gene: 7. Germline values: CDR1 MNHNS, CDR2 SASEGT.